The clone carrying this TCR beta chain was picked up many times. Its antigen is currently unknown. The data are from a study of human T cells and chemical hapten exposure. Overall study context: The upper back received 0.01% DPC by patch testing, with results read at 6 days.

Time point described: patch test 1, 2 weeks after DPC sensitization. Treatment of the sample: therapeutic diphenylcyclopropenone sensitization with weekly scalp DPC. Alopecia patients, 18 to 70 years old and DPC-suitable, served as donors. The V gene's germline CDR1 is MNHEY and CDR2 SVGEGT. Trimming pared 7 bases from V and 6 bases from J, leaving 15 bases between. This CDR3 comprises 13 residues. TCRdb reprocessed the RACE reads via MiXCR and lists one record per CDR3 protein. This sample carries about 110,000 distinct CDR3 sequences, approximately 11% of them seen once, and the ten largest clones take approximately 3.5%. Study-level findings and limits: High-frequency TCRs, those above 1 in 1000, stayed the same after DPC sensitization. With alopecia, donors may have immune responses unlike healthy people's.

The genes are TRBV6-2 or TRBV6-3 and TRBJ1-1; unclear D gene. The sequenced sample was whole blood, obtained in connection with sensitization to the hapten diphenylcyclopropenone (DPC). The sequence derives from a woman between 40 and 55 years old with alopecia areata. Some clones in this sample may be carry-over from other donors' samples. The CDR3: CASTPRGIAEAFF. The CDR3 DNA sequence: TGTGCCAGCACCCCGCGGGGAATCGCTGAAGCTTTCTTT.